This T cell receptor beta chain was sequenced during a study of T cells after posttransplantation cyclophosphamide. Study results and limitations: TRB overlap between skin or GI tissue T cells and blood was limited.

Germline CDR1 SGHNT, CDR2 YYREEE (reference sequence). The ends were cut back, 3 bases at V and 8 bases at J, with 24 bases in the middle. The CDR3 contains 18 residues. Produced via immunoSEQ multiplex PCR; TCRdb's table is partial and in-frame only. The top ten hold about 15% of the sample, which has roughly 30,000 clones, 70% to 90% seen once. On this clone: Its specificity is unknown.

The chain joins TRBV5-4 to TRBJ1-6, with a weak D call TRBD1 (5 bases). The clonotype comes from a middle-aged woman with a blood cancer, CMV-positive, and with a related stem cell donor. The sequenced sample was PBMCs. CDR3 in amino acids: CASSSFARGFDLDSPLHF. The DNA for the CDR3 is TGTGCCAGCAGCTCGTTCGCCCGGGGGTTCGACCTGGATTCACCCCTCCACTTT.